A single sample is the source of the 20 T cell receptor beta chains below, sequenced in a study of control samples from healthy donors and cancer patients. TCRdb's copy holds only in-frame clones and misses some; the assay was immunoSEQ multiplex PCR. The sample shows approximately 70,000 clones, 65% to 85% of them seen only once. Sequencing used blood. The receptors were gathered from a man between 60 and 75 years old in good health.

This clone was counted only a few times. The chain has TRBV19 and TRBJ1-4; D remains unclear. Deletions cut 1 base from V and 4 bases from J, with 10 bases between. Germline values: CDR1 LNHDA, CDR2 SQIVND (reference sequence). The CDR3 runs to 15 residues. CDR3: CASSIGVSVNEKLFF. Written as DNA, the CDR3 is TGTGCCAGTAGTATAGGTGTCTCGGTTAATGAAAAACTGTTTTTT.

Sample share makes this clone medium-sized. The J gene is TRBJ2-1, the V gene TRBV20-1, with D perhaps TRBD2 (6 bases). From germline, CDR1 is DFQATT and CDR2 SNEGSKA (reference sequence). The V gene lost 5 bases and the J gene lost 15 bases, with 17 bases spanning the gap. The CDR3 extends over 11 amino acids. The CDR3 protein is CSALLGGEGFF. The DNA for the CDR3 is TGCAGTGCTCTTCTGGGGGGAGAGGGGTTCTTC.

The J gene is TRBJ2-3, the V gene TRBV15; 8 positions match TRBD2. The junction had 8 bases not matched to a gene; V was cut back by 0 bases and J by 3 bases. From germline, CDR1 is LNHNV and CDR2 YYDKDF (reference sequence). This CDR3 contains 17 residues. Here the CDR3 DNA reads TGTGCCACCAGCAGAGATGGGAGCGGGAGATTAACAGATACGCAGTATTTT. Protein product: CATSRDGSGRLTDTQYF.

The V call is TRBV9, the J call TRBJ1-2; D unclear. Germline V gene data show CDR1 as SGDLS and CDR2 as YYNGEE. The CDR3 extends over 13 amino acids. The V end was cut by 0 bases, the J end by 0 bases, with 3 bases between. The CDR3 bases are TGTGCCAGCAGCGTAGGAGCTAACTATGGCTACACCTTC. Its translation is CASSVGANYGYTF.

The chain is built from TRBV6-5 and TRBJ1-4; 7 bases are a match to TRBD1. CDR1 is MNHEY and CDR2 is SVGAGI in the germline V gene. The CDR3 runs to 13 residues. The V segment lost 8 bases and the J segment 8 bases; nucleotides outside the gene matches: 8. CDR3 DNA sequence: TGTGCCAGCGGAAGGGGGCTTCGAGAAAAACTGTTTTTT. This codes for CASGRGLREKLFF.

This clone showed up just once. The chain joins TRBV6-2 or TRBV6-3 to TRBJ2-3, with a tentative D call TRBD2 (5 bases). This CDR3 comprises 12 residues. Germline lookup yields CDR1 MNHEY and CDR2 SVGEGT. Trimming pared 4 bases from V and 11 bases from J, leaving 13 bases between. The CDR3 bases are TGTGCCAGCAGTTCCCTTGGACTTTTGCAGTATTTT. Translated: CASSSLGLLQYF.

The chain uses TRBV11-1 and TRBJ2-1, with 10 bases fitting TRBD1. The V and J ends lost 8 bases and 5 bases, in that order; junction bases with no gene match: 9. Per germline, CDR1 SGHAT and CDR2 FQDESV (reference sequence). The CDR3 length is 15 residues. CDR3 loop: CASRHLGQGNNEQFF. For the CDR3, the DNA is TGTGCCAGCCGGCACCTGGGACAGGGGAACAATGAGCAGTTCTTC.

This chain connects TRBV5-6 to TRBJ1-1, with no clear D. Trimming took off 0 bases at V and 8 bases at J, with 11 bases between the two ends. The germline gives CDR1 SGHDT, CDR2 YYEEEE. The CDR3 runs 13 residues. As DNA, the CDR3 is TGTGCCAGCAGCTTGGGTGGGCACGACGAAGCTTTCTTT. As protein: CASSLGGHDEAFF.

The J gene is TRBJ2-1, the V gene TRBV4-3; no clear D. This CDR3 is 15 amino acids long. V was clipped by 1 base and J by 3 bases, with 10 bases between them. Germline CDR1 reads LGHNA; CDR2 reads YSLEER. In DNA, the CDR3 is TGCGCCAGCAGCCAAGTGAAGCAGAACTACAATGAGCAGTTCTTC. Its protein is CASSQVKQNYNEQFF.

V is TRBV2 and J is TRBJ1-2; D gene uncertain. The germline CDR1 and CDR2 sequences are SNHLY and FYNNEI. The ends were cut back, 8 bases at V and 1 base at J, with 17 bases in the middle. This CDR3 spans 15 amino acids. The chain's CDR3 is CASVAAPNLNYGYTF. The CDR3 coding sequence is TGTGCCAGCGTGGCAGCACCTAATCTTAACTATGGCTACACCTTC.

The J gene is TRBJ1-3, the V gene TRBV27, with D tentatively TRBD1 (5 bases). Trimming removed 3 bases at V and 8 bases at J, with 14 bases between. This CDR3 comprises 14 residues. Germline assignment: CDR1 MNHEY and CDR2 SMNVEV (reference sequence). This CDR3 is CASSFNRDWDTIYF. CDR3 DNA sequence: TGTGCCAGCAGTTTTAATAGGGACTGGGACACCATATATTTT.

This clone was observed a handful of times. CDR3 amino acids: CASTFSVTSSYNEQFF. The CDR3 bases are TGTGCCAGCACCTTTAGCGTTACCAGCTCCTACAATGAGCAGTTCTTC. The gene calls are TRBV5-6 and TRBJ2-1; the D gene is possibly TRBD2 (5 bases). V dropped 6 bases and J dropped 0 bases, with 16 bases sitting between them. Germline lookup yields CDR1 SGHDT and CDR2 YYEEEE. There are 16 residues in the CDR3.

This clone showed up just once. The chain carries TRBV7-3 and TRBJ2-2; 7 nucleotides match TRBD2. After removal of 8 bases from V and 2 bases from J, the junction contained 5 bases not matched to a gene. This CDR3 is built from 14 residues. Looked up from germline, CDR1 is SGHTA and CDR2 is FQGTGA. The CDR3 sequence is CASQTSPNTGELFF. CDR3 bases: TGTGCCAGCCAGACTAGCCCCAACACCGGGGAGCTGTTTTTT.

V is TRBV11-2 and J is TRBJ2-5, with D perhaps assigned TRBD1 or TRBD2 (6 bases each). The CDR3 is 17 residues long. V lost 1 base, J lost 5 bases, and 20 bases lay in between. Per germline, CDR1 SGHAT and CDR2 FQNNGV. CDR3 nucleotides: TGTGCCAGCAGCTTAGGGGGGGCCCACAAGAGCTCTGAGACCCAGTACTTC. It specifies CASSLGGAHKSSETQYF.

The chain links TRBV5-1 to TRBJ2-3; maybe TRBD1 (7 bases). Trimming left V 4 bases short and J 6 bases short, with 15 bases between. CDR1 and CDR2 from the germline V gene are SGHRS and YFSETQ. This CDR3 comprises 14 residues. CDR3 DNA sequence: TGCGCCAGCAGCCAAACGACAGGGAGGGATACGCAGTATTTT. It yields the protein CASSQTTGRDTQYF.

V gene TRBV4-2 combines with J gene TRBJ2-1; D unresolved. From germline, CDR1 is LGHNA and CDR2 YNFKEQ. Trimming removed 1 base at V and 9 bases at J, with 10 bases between. This CDR3 comprises 13 residues. The CDR3 nucleotides are TGTGCCAGCAGCCAAGGTAGGGTGGCTGAGCAGTTCTTC. Amino acid sequence: CASSQGRVAEQFF.

This clone was counted only a few times. The rearrangement joins TRBV7-2 to TRBJ2-7; the D is unclear. The CDR3 spans 11 residues. Germline V gives CDR1 SGHTA, CDR2 FQGNSA. V lost 4 bases to trimming and J lost 2 bases, with 3 bases between them. The CDR3 region is CASSSAYEQYF. The CDR3 DNA reads as TGTGCCAGCAGCTCCGCCTACGAGCAGTACTTC.

As regards this clone: The DNA is omitted, as the CDR3 cannot be located on it reliably, and the CDR3 follows TCRdb's listing. The chain joins TRBV28 to TRBJ1-5. Germline V gene data show CDR1 as MDHEN and CDR2 as SYDVKM. Both ends counted, the CDR3 spans 19 residues. CDR3 residues: CASCFLAGGGFYSNQPEHF.

V and J are TRBV18 and TRBJ1-1; D possibly corresponds to TRBD1 (5 bases). Trimming removed 4 bases from V and 9 bases from J, with 24 bases in between. Germline V lookup: CDR1 KGHSH, CDR2 LQKENI. This CDR3 spans 16 amino acids. Here the CDR3 DNA reads TGTGCCAGCTCACTTTCGACCCGGGGCGGCAGGAACAAAGCTTTCTTT. This encodes CASSLSTRGGRNKAFF.

The rearrangement uses TRBV6-6 and TRBJ2-5; D unclear. Per germline, CDR1 MNHNY and CDR2 SVGAGI (reference sequence). V dropped 4 bases and J dropped 5 bases, with 8 bases sitting between them. CDR3 length equals 12 residues. The CDR3 is CASSWGAETQYF. The CDR3 DNA reads TGTGCCAGCAGTTGGGGTGCGGAGACCCAGTACTTC.